This T cell receptor (beta chain) was retrieved from a study of OX40 agonist ivuxolimab in advanced cancers. A single count supports this clone. This CDR3 spans 13 amino acids. The V and J ends lost 0 bases and 5 bases respectively, with 6 bases between them. From germline, CDR1 is SGHDT and CDR2 YYEEEE. Repertoires were generated with immunoSEQ multiplex PCR, while TCRdb's copy carries only in-frame clones and drops some. The table includes 7,500 to 10,000 clones, approximately 90% detected once. This clonotype originated in an adult with an advanced solid tumor such as melanoma, head and neck, liver or kidney cancer. The chain joins TRBV5-6 to TRBJ1-5; D is unresolved. The material sequenced was CD4+ or CD8+ T cells sorted from blood, taken in a trial of the OX40 agonist ivuxolimab. The DNA for the CDR3 is TGTGCCAGCAGCTTGGGTCGCGATCAGCCCCAGCATTTT. Amino acids: CASSLGRDQPQHF.